This T cell receptor (beta chain) was observed in a study of post-analysis software for immune sequencing data. Study background: Recorded subtypes: relapsing-remitting, secondary progressive, progressive-relapsing; some patients unannotated.

The CDR3 spans 16 residues. CDR1 MDHEN and CDR2 SYDVKM come from the germline V gene. V was clipped by 4 bases and J by 7 bases; unmatched bases: 13. Whole-study findings and limits: About 5 TRBV segments appeared more often in patients than in controls, and TRBV5-6, TRBV5-1 and TRBV20-1 were among these. Versus controls, multiple sclerosis patients showed significantly lower diversity (normalized Chao1).

A remark on this clonotype: Its antigen is not identified.

Unique molecular identifiers featured in each of the TCR beta cDNA libraries. It was from about 0.94 to 9.7 million T cells that approximately 500,000 cDNA molecules came. TCRdb re-analysed the PCR reads in MiXCR, keeping a single row per CDR3 protein. The data hold roughly 400,000 distinct CDR3 sequences, with roughly 38% observed a single time. The TCR was taken from a girl aged 2 to 10 with multiple sclerosis. Sequenced input: blood. The chain carries TRBV28 and TRBJ2-7; 10 nucleotides align to TRBD2. The chain's CDR3 is CASSSPGLAPYNEQYF. In DNA, the CDR3 is TGTGCCAGCAGTTCCCCGGGACTAGCGCCCTACAATGAGCAGTACTTC. Variable domain in full (rest from reference TRBV28 and TRBJ2-7): DVKVTQSSRYLVKRTGEKVFLECVQDMDHENMFWYRQDPGLGLRLIYFSYDVKMKEKGDIPEGYSVSREKKERFSLILESASTNQTSMYLCASSSPGLAPYNEQYFGPGTRLTVT.